One T cell receptor (beta chain) is described in this entry. The antigen is unknown. UMI labels and 5' RACE were used to prepare the TRB cDNA libraries. Reprocessing the 5' RACE reads, TCRdb reports a single entry for every CDR3 protein and omits DNA. Its listing shows under 75,000 distinct CDR3 sequences. The record originates from a study of CXCR3-negative and CXCR3-positive naive CD8 T cells. Germline V gene lookup returns CDR1 LGHNA and CDR2 YSLEER. The CDR3 spans 14 residues. Overall study findings and caveats: Diversity proved comparably high across both naive subsets and much lower in memory CD8+ cells. For naive cells, CXCR3-negative and CXCR3-positive subsets had similar TRBV-TRBJ usage; for memory cells, usage differed. Higher TRB CDR3 hydrophobicity marked CXCR3-positive naive cells relative to CXCR3-negative naive cells. Across naive subsets, surface CD5 expression was comparable, and TCR strength was inferred from properties of the TRB CDR3.

This clonotype was sampled from a human donor in good health. Some clones in this sample may be carry-over from other donors' samples. Sequencing was carried out using naive CXCR3- CD8+ T cells from blood. Noted subset: CD45RO-CCR7+CD27+CD95- naive CD8+ T cells lacking CXCR3 (TNR3-). The rearrangement links TRBV4-3 to TRBJ2-7; TCRdb lists TRBD1, though no DNA is available to test this call. The CDR3 sequence is CASSPSTGEYEQYF.